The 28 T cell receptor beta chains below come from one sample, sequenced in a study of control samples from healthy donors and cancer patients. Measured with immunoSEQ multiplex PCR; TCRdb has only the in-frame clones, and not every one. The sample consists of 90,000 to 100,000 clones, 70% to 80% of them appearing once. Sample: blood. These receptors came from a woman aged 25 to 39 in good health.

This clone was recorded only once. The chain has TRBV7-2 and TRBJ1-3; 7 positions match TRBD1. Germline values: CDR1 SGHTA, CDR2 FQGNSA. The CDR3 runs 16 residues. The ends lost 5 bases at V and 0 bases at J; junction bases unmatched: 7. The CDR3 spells CASSRGTVLSGNTIYF. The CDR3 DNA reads TGTGCCAGCAGCAGAGGGACAGTACTCTCTGGAAACACCATATATTTT.

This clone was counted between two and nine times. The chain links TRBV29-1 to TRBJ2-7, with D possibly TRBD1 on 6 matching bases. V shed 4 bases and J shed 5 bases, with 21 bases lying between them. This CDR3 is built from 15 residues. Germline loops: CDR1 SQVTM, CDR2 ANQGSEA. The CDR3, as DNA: TGCAGCGTTGGATGGGGGACAACCCTACTGGACGAGCAGTACTTC. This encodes CSVGWGTTLLDEQYF.

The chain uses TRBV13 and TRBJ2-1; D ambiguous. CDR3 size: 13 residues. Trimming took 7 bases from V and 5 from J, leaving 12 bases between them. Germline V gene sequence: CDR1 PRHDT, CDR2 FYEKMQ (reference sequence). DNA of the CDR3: TGTGCCAGCACCCCTGATGGGGACAATGAGCAGTTCTTC. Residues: CASTPDGDNEQFF.

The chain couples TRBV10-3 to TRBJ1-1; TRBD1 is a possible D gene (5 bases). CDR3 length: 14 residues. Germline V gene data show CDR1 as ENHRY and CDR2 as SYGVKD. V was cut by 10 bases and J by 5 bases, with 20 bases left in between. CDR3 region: CATRWGVKGTEAFF. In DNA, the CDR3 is TGTGCCACCCGGTGGGGTGTGAAGGGGACTGAAGCTTTCTTT.

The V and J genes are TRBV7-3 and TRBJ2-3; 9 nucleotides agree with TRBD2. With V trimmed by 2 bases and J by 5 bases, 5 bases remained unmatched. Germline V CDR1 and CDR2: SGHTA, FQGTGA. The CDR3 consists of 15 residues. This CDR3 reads CASSLAGGPRDTQYF. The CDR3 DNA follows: TGTGCCAGCAGCTTAGCGGGGGGGCCCAGAGATACGCAGTATTTT.

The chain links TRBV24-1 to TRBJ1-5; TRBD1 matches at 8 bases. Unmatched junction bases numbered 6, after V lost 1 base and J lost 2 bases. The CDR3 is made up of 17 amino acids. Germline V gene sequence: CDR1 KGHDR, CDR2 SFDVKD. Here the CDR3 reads CATSDFGYRGGNQPQHF. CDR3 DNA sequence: TGTGCCACCAGTGATTTTGGTTACAGGGGGGGCAATCAGCCCCAGCATTTT.

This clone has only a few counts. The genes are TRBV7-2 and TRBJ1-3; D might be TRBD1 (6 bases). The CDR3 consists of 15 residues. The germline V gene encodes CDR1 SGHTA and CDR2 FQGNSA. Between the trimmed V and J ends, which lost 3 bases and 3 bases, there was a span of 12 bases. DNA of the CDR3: TGTGCCAGCAGCTTCGGGGGGCAGCGTGGAAACACCATATATTTT. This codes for CASSFGGQRGNTIYF.

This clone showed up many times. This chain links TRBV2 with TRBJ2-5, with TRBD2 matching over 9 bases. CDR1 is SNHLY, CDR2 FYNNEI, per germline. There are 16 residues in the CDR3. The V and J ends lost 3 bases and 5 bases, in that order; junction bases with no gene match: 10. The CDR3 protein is CASSDRRLAGRETQYF. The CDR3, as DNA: TGTGCCAGCAGTGACCGACGCCTAGCGGGGAGGGAGACCCAGTACTTC.

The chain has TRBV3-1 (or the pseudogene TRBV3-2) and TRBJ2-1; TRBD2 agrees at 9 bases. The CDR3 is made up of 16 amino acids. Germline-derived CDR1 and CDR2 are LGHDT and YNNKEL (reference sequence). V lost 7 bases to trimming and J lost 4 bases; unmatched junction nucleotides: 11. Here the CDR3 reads CASTPAASGGYNEQFF. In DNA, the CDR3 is TGTGCCAGCACCCCAGCAGCCAGCGGGGGGTACAATGAGCAGTTCTTC.

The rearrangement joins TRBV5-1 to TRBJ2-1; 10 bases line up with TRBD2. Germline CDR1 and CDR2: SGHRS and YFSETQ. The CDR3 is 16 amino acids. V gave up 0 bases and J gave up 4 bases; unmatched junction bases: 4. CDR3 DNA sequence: TGCGCCAGCAGCTTGGTTAGCGGGGGGCAATACAATGAGCAGTTCTTC. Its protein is CASSLVSGGQYNEQFF.

The CDR3 loop reads CASSFTADTQYF. CDR3 in DNA: TGTGCCAGCAGCTTCACGGCAGATACGCAGTATTTT. V is TRBV7-8 and J is TRBJ2-3; D unclear. The germline CDR1 and CDR2 sequences are SGHVS and FQNEAQ. The CDR3 has 12 residues. With 3 bases removed from V and 4 bases from J, the gap between germline ends came to 5 bases.

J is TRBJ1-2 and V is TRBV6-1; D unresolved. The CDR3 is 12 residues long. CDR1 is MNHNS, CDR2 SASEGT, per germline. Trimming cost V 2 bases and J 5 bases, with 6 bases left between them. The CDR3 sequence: CASSERGYGYTF. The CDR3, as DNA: TGTGCCAGCAGTGAAAGAGGGTATGGCTACACCTTC.

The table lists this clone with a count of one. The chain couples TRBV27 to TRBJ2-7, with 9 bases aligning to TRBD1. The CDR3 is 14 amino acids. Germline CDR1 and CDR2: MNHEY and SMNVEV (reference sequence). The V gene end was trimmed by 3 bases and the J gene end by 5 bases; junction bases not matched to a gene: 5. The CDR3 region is CASSFGQGFHEQYF. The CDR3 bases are TGTGCCAGCAGTTTCGGACAGGGGTTCCACGAGCAGTACTTC.

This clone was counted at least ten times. CDR3 amino acids: CAISESGGPEAFF. The CDR3, as DNA: TGTGCCATCAGTGAGTCGGGGGGACCTGAAGCTTTCTTT. The chain uses TRBV10-3 and TRBJ1-1, with D maybe TRBD1 (5 bases). V was trimmed by 0 bases and J by 6 bases, leaving 8 bases between them. CDR1 is ENHRY and CDR2 is SYGVKD in the germline V gene. The CDR3 is made up of 13 amino acids.

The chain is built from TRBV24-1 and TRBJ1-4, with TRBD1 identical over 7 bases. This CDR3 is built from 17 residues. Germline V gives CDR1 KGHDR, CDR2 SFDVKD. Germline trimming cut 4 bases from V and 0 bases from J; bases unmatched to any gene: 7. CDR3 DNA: TGTGCCACCAGTGACCGGACAGGAAATGCAACTAATGAAAAACTGTTTTTT. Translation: CATSDRTGNATNEKLFF.

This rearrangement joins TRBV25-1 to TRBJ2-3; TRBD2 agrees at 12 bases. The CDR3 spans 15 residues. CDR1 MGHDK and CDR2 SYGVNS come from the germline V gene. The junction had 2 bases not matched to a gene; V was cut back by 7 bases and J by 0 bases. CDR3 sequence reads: CASNLAGGSTDTQYF. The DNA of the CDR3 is TGTGCCAGCAACCTAGCGGGGGGGAGCACAGATACGCAGTATTTT.

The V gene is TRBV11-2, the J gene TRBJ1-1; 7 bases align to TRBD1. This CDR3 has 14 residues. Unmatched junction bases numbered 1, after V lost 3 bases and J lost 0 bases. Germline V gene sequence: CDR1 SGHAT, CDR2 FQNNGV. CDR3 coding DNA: TGTGCCAGCAGCTTTGACAGGGTGAACACTGAAGCTTTCTTT. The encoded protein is CASSFDRVNTEAFF.

DNA of the CDR3: TGTGCCAGTAAGAGTGGCGGAACCTACGAGCAGTACTTC. It codes for CASKSGGTYEQYF. The genes are TRBV2 and TRBJ2-7; D is ambiguous. The V end was cut by 9 bases, the J end by 2 bases, with 14 bases between. Germline loops: CDR1 SNHLY, CDR2 FYNNEI. The CDR3 consists of 13 residues.

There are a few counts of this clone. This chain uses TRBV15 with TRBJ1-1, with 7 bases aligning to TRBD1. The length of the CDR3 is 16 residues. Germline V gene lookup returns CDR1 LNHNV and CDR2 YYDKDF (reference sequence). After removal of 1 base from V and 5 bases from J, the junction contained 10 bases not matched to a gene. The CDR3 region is CATSRGKKTGTTEAFF. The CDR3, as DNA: TGTGCCACCAGCAGAGGGAAGAAGACAGGGACGACTGAAGCTTTCTTT.

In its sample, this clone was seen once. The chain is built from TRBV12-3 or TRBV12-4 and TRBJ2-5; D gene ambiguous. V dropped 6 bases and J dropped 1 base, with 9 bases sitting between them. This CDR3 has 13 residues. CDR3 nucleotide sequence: TGTGCCAGCAGCCCCAGACCCCAAGAGACCCAGTACTTC. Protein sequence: CASSPRPQETQYF.

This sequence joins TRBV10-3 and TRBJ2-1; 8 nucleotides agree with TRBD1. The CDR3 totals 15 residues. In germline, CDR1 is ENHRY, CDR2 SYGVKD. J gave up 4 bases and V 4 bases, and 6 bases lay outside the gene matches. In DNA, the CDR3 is TGTGCCATCAGTGGCGGGACAGGCCCATACAATGAGCAGTTCTTC. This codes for CAISGGTGPYNEQFF.

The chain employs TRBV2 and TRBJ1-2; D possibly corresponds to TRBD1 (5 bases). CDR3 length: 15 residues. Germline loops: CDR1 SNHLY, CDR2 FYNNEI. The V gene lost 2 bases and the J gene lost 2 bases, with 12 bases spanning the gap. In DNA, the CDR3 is TGTGCCAGCAGTGAAAGTCCGTGGGACAACTATGGCTACACCTTC. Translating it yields CASSESPWDNYGYTF.

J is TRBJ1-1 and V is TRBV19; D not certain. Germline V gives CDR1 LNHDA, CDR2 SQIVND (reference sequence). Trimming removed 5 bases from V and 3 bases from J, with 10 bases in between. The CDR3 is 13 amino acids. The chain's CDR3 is CASSSSMDTEAFF. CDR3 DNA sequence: TGTGCCAGTAGTTCATCGATGGACACTGAAGCTTTCTTT. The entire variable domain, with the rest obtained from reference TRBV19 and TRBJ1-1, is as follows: DGGITQSPKYLFRKEGQNVTLSCEQNLNHDAMYWYRQDPGQGLRLIYYSQIVNDFQKGDIAEGYSVSREKKESFPLTVTSAQKNPTAFYLCASSSSMDTEAFFGQGTRLTVV.

The CDR3 DNA is TGCGCCAGCACTCAAGCGGGGGCTGATACGCAGTATTTT. Translating it yields CASTQAGADTQYF. The V call is TRBV10-2, the J call TRBJ2-3; 8 bases align to TRBD2. The germline gives CDR1 WSHSY, CDR2 SAAADI. V lost 7 bases and J lost 6; bases outside the gene matches: 6. The CDR3 is made up of 13 amino acids.

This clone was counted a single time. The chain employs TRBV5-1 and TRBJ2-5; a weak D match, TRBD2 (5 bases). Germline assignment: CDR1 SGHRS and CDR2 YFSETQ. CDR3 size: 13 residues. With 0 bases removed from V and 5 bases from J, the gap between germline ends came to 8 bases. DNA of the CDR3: TGCGCCAGCAGCTTGGTACTAGGGGAGACCCAGTACTTC. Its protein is CASSLVLGETQYF.

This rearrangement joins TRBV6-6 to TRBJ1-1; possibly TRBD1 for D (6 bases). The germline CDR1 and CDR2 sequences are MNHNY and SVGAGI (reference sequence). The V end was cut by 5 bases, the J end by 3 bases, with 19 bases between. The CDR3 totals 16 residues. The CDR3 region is CASSPALRGGHTEAFF. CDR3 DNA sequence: TGTGCCAGCAGTCCCGCTTTGAGGGGGGGTCACACTGAAGCTTTCTTT.

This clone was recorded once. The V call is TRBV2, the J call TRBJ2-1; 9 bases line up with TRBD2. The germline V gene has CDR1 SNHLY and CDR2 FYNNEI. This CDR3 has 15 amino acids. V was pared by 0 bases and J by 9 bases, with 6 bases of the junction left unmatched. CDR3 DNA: TGTGCCAGCAGTGAAGCGGCGGGAGGGTTTAGTGAGCAGTTCTTC. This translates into CASSEAAGGFSEQFF.

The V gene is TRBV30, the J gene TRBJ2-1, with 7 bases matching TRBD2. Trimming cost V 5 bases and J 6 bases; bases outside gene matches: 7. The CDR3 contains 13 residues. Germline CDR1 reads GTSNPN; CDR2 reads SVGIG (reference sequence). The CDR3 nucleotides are TGTGCCTGGCTAGCGGCGGATGGCAATGAGCAGTTCTTC. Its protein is CAWLAADGNEQFF.